This T cell receptor (beta chain) was sequenced for a study of blood T cell repertoires in COVID-19. In the study overall: Acute-phase and convalescent COVID-19 samples originated in the United States, Italy and Spain.

In the authors' workflow: Amplification of reference gene primers provided the estimated nucleated cell counts. Method: immunoSEQ multiplex PCR; TCRdb's copy keeps in-frame clones and lacks some. D and trimming come from the DNA, and the V and J calls and clone size come from that table. The table has some 66,000 clones, roughly 82% seen once. Material for sequencing was peripheral blood. This receptor was taken from a man in his 60s with acute or convalescent COVID-19.

DNA of the CDR3: TGTGCCAGCAGCTTAGCGACAAACTATGGCTACACCTTC. Translation: CASSLATNYGYTF. This chain connects TRBV7-9 to TRBJ1-2; the D is unclear. V was cut by 0 bases and J by 2 bases, with 4 bases left in between. The CDR3 consists of 13 residues. Per germline, CDR1 SEHNR and CDR2 FQNEAQ (reference sequence).